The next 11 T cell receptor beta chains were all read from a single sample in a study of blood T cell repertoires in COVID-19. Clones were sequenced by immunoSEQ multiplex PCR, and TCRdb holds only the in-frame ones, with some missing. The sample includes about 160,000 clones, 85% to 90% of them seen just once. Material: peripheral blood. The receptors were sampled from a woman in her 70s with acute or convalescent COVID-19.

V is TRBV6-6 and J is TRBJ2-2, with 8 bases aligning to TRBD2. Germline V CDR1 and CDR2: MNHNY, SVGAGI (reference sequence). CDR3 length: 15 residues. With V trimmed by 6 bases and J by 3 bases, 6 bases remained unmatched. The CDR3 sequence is CASRVQAGDTGELFF. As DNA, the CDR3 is TGTGCCAGCAGGGTACAAGCGGGAGACACCGGGGAGCTGTTTTTT.

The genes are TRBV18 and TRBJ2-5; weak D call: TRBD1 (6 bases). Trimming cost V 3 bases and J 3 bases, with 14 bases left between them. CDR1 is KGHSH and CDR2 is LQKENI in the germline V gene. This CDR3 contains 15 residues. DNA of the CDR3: TGTGCCAGCTCACCGCCGCACAGGGCCGAAGAGACCCAGTACTTC. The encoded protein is CASSPPHRAEETQYF.

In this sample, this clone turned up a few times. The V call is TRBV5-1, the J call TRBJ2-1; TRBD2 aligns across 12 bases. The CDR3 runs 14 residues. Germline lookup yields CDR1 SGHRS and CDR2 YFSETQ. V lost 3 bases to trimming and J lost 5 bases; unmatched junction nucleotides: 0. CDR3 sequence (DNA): TGCGCCAGCAGCTGGACTAGCGGGAACAATGAGCAGTTCTTC. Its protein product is CASSWTSGNNEQFF.

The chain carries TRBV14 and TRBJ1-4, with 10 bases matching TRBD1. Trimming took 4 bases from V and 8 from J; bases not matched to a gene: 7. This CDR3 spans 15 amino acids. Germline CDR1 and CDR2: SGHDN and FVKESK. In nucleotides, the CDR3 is TGTGCCAGCAGCCCTGGGACAGGGGCTGGGGAAAAACTGTTTTTT. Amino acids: CASSPGTGAGEKLFF. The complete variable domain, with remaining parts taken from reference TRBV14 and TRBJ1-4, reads EAGVTQFPSHSVIEKGQTVTLRCDPISGHDNLYWYRRVMGKEIKFLLHFVKESKQDESGMPNNRFLAERTGGTYSTLKVQPAELEDSGVYFCASSPGTGAGEKLFFGSGTQLSVL.

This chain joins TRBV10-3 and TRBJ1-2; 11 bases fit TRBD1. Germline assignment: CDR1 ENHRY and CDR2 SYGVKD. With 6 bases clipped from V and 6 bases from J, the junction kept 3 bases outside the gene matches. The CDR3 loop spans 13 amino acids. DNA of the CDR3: TGTGCCATCAGGGACAGGGGGCTCGATGGCTACACCTTC. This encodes CAIRDRGLDGYTF.

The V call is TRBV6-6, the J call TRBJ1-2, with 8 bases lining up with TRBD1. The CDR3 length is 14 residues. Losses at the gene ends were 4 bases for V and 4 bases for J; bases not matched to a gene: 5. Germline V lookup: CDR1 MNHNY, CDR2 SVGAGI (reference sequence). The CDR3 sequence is CASSSEDRAYGYTF. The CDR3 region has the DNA TGTGCCAGCAGTTCGGAGGACAGGGCCTATGGCTACACCTTC.

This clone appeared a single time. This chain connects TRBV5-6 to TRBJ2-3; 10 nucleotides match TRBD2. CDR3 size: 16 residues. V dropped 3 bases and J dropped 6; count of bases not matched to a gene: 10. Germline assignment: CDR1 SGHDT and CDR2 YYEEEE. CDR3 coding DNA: TGTGCCAGCAGCTCACGTCTAGCGGGAGTAGCGGATACGCAGTATTTT. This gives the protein CASSSRLAGVADTQYF.

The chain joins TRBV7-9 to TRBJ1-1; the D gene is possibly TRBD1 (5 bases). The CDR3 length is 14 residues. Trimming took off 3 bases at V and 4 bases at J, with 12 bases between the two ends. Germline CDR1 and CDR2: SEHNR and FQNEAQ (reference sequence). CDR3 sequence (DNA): TGTGCCAGCAGCTTCGCGGGGGTGGGCACTGAAGCTTTCTTT. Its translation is CASSFAGVGTEAFF.

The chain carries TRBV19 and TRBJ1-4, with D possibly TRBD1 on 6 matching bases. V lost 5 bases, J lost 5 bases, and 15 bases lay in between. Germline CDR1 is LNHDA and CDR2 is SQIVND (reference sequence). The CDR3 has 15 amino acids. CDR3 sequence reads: CASSVSGQMNEKLFF. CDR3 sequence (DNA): TGTGCCAGTAGTGTCTCTGGACAGATGAATGAAAAACTGTTTTTT.

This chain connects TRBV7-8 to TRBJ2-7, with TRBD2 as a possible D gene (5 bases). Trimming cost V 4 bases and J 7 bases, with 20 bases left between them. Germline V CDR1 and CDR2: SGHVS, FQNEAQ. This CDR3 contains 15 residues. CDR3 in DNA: TGTGCCAGCAGCTCAGTCCGCGAGTTAGCGTGGGAGCAGTACTTC. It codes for CASSSVRELAWEQYF.

The CDR3 spells CASSLVRGTNEKLFF. The CDR3 bases are TGCGCCAGCAGCCTCGTCCGGGGGACTAATGAAAAACTGTTTTTT. This chain connects TRBV4-1 to TRBJ1-4; possibly TRBD1 for D (5 bases). The V and J ends lost 4 bases and 2 bases respectively, with 11 bases between them. The CDR3 length is 15 residues. From germline, CDR1 is MGHRA and CDR2 YSYEKL.